This T cell receptor beta chain is from a study of identical twins (dated by TCRdb to the mid-2010s). Notes on the research overall: To test whether fetal clonotypes persist, this study deep-sequenced TCR alpha and beta repertoires from monozygotic twins, from unrelated adults of various ages, and from cord blood. To rule out contamination, replicate twin experiments were performed at different times with different library preparation protocols.

Summary of the overall study and its limitations: Conclusions relied on cross-sectional statistical analysis, since the same donors could not be followed over many years. Invariant T cells such as MAIT and iNKT could partly confound zero-insertion analyses, although diverse VJ usage argued against such confounding for most clonotypes. Out-of-frame TCR alpha sharing in monozygotic twins was systematically underestimated by recombination models, whereas sharing between unrelated individuals was in agreement with the recombination models. Excess twin sharing in beta out-of-frame sequences was weaker because fewer shared sequences lowered the signal-to-noise ratio. Out-of-frame TCR alpha sequences shared between twins showed an excess of low generation-probability sequences compared with coincidental sharing between unrelated individuals. Fewer insertions were carried by abundant cord blood beta clonotypes; a weaker similar trend was observed in young adult naive repertoires, while no such trend was observed in memory repertoires.

Every donor in the study was a healthy Caucasian. The twin cohort consisted of three pairs of female monozygotic twins, all aged about 18 to 29 years. Peripheral blood mononuclear cells were used as the source from which RNA for TCR libraries was isolated. In the germline V gene, CDR1 corresponds to ENHRY and CDR2 to SYGVKD. The CDR3 goes from the cysteine to the phenylalanine over 14 residues. The sequence is cut down to CDR3 DNA, 42 bases in frame from base 1. V is shortened by 4 bases, J by 2 bases, and the region joining them spans 11 bases. Library construction relied on 5' RACE. Sequencing instrument: Illumina HiSeq 2000. Template switching introduced a universal primer binding site; the final cDNA contained a unique molecular identifier, enabling accurate counting of TCR cDNA molecules. Specific primers in the conserved constant-segment region were used to synthesize first-strand cDNA for TCR alpha and beta chains. To control for contamination, every cDNA library was double barcoded, receiving both a SMART-Mk sample barcode and Illumina barcodes. TruSeq adapter sequences along with Illumina sample barcodes were introduced in two successive PCR steps. Sequencing of the TCR alpha and beta cDNA libraries was done on the Illumina HiSeq platform using custom primers. Processing in the source paper ran as follows. Raw reads were processed with MiGEC to extract unique molecular identifiers, and MiXCR was used to determine CDR3 positions. For each individual, recombination models were inferred using an EM algorithm with the repgenHMM and IGoR tools. The analysis of shared clonotypes was done with the tcR package in R, with sharing normalized by the product of cloneset sizes. To study raw recombination free of thymic and clonal selection effects, out-of-frame nonproductive sequences were analyzed. The raw public reads went through TCRdb reprocessing: fastp at Q25, MiXCR clone calling, in-frame beta chains kept. Identical CDR3 protein sequences are pooled into one entry, listed with their most common genes and DNA. TCRdb's processing, not the authors' own work, is the source of the V and J calls. This sample comprises 550,000 to 800,000 distinct CDR3 sequences, under 8.5% of them detected only once. Roughly 1.5% of the sample comes from the top ten.

This clonotype was counted only a few times. The antigen this receptor binds is unknown. Nothing much larger sits one base from this clone, and base qualities are not available. This sample also belongs to another study, concerning yellow fever vaccine responses in identical twins. As that second paper reports: The T cell response to vaccination in identical twins was reported by the authors to appear partly convergent and partly personalized. In identical twins, the study followed T cell clones that responded to the vaccine with precision.

The TCR sequence derives from a young woman in good health. Here the chain combines TRBV10-3 and TRBJ1-1; TRBD1 is a weak D gene call, 6 bases matching. Sequenced sample: PBMCs. This receptor carries the CDR3 CAISVGRGNTEAFF. The nucleotides are TGTGCCATCAGTGTAGGCAGGGGAAACACTGAAGCTTTCTTT.